These 9 T cell receptor beta chains share one sample of origin, sequenced in a study of blood T cell repertoires in COVID-19. Measured with immunoSEQ multiplex PCR; TCRdb has only the in-frame clones, and not every one. The data show about 280,000 clones, less than 95% seen once. Source material: PBMCs or T cells enriched from blood (not recorded which). These receptors were obtained from a man aged 35 to 55 who had been exposed to COVID-19.

This clone was recorded only once. This rearrangement joins TRBV2 to TRBJ1-2; D not certain. Looked up from germline, CDR1 is SNHLY and CDR2 is FYNNEI. The V gene lost 3 bases and the J gene lost 4 bases, with 9 bases spanning the gap. CDR3 length: 13 amino acids. CDR3 residues: CASSDVNSYGYTF. The CDR3 DNA is TGTGCCAGCAGTGACGTTAATTCCTATGGCTACACCTTC.

The CDR3 bases are TGCAGCGTTCAGGGTTCGTACCAAGAGACCCAGTACTTC. It yields the protein CSVQGSYQETQYF. V is TRBV29-1 and J is TRBJ2-5; tentative D call: TRBD1 (5 bases). CDR3 length: 13 residues. CDR1 is SQVTM, CDR2 ANQGSEA, per germline. V was cut by 5 bases and J by 0 bases, with 10 bases left in between.

The V and J genes are TRBV28 and TRBJ1-5; 10 positions match TRBD1. After removal of 6 bases from V and 3 bases from J, the junction contained 8 bases not matched to a gene. From germline, CDR1 is MDHEN and CDR2 SYDVKM. There are 16 residues in the CDR3. CDR3 amino acids: CASRLGTGVYNQPQHF. In DNA form, the CDR3 reads TGTGCCAGCAGGTTAGGGACAGGGGTTTACAATCAGCCCCAGCATTTT.

This rearrangement joins TRBV7-9 to TRBJ2-1, with TRBD1 identical over 11 bases. The CDR3 extends over 16 amino acids. J was trimmed by 4 bases and V by 0 bases; bases with no gene match: 2. The germline V gene encodes CDR1 SEHNR and CDR2 FQNEAQ (reference sequence). CDR3 DNA sequence: TGTGCCAGCAGCTTAGCTGGGACAGGGGGGTACAATGAGCAGTTCTTC. Translated, it gives CASSLAGTGGYNEQFF.

The rearrangement links TRBV3-1 (or the pseudogene TRBV3-2) to TRBJ2-1; 11 nucleotides match TRBD2. The CDR3 runs 17 residues. V lost 0 bases, J lost 0 bases, and 1 base stayed unmatched. Germline CDR1 reads LGHDT; CDR2 reads YNNKEL (reference sequence). CDR3 nucleotides: TGTGCCAGCAGCCAAGATAGCGGGAGGGCCTCCTACAATGAGCAGTTCTTC. Encoded protein: CASSQDSGRASYNEQFF.

The chain uses TRBV27 and TRBJ2-2; possible D gene TRBD2, 6 bases. The CDR3 is 15 amino acids. The V and J ends lost 2 bases and 4 bases respectively, with 11 bases between them. CDR1 is MNHEY and CDR2 is SMNVEV in the germline V gene (reference sequence). In DNA, the CDR3 is TGTGCCAGCAGTTTAAGACTGGGGGGCACCGGGGAGCTGTTTTTT. Encoded protein: CASSLRLGGTGELFF.

This clone was seen once. The chain recombines TRBV27 with TRBJ2-1; 13 bases line up with TRBD2. This CDR3 region has 13 residues. V lost 8 bases, J lost 9 bases, and 4 bases stayed unmatched. Germline V gene lookup returns CDR1 MNHEY and CDR2 SMNVEV (reference sequence). The CDR3 coding sequence is TGTGCCAGCGAAAGACTAGCGGGGGGTGAGCAGTTCTTC. It codes for CASERLAGGEQFF.

The chain uses TRBV3-1 (or the pseudogene TRBV3-2) and TRBJ2-3; unclear D gene. The CDR3 is made up of 15 amino acids. From germline, CDR1 is LGHDT and CDR2 YNNKEL (reference sequence). Trimming took 0 bases from V and 0 from J, leaving 7 bases between them. This CDR3 reads CASSQEPTSTDTQYF. The CDR3 nucleotides are TGTGCCAGCAGCCAAGAGCCTACGAGCACAGATACGCAGTATTTT.

This clone has a single count. This sequence joins TRBV6-5 and TRBJ1-2; a possible D gene is TRBD1 (6 bases). V lost 6 bases and J lost 5, with 16 bases in between. Per germline, CDR1 MNHEY and CDR2 SVGAGI. The CDR3 consists of 14 residues. The CDR3 bases are TGTGCCAGCAGACCACCCAGCACAGGGTATGGCTACACCTTC. Its translation: CASRPPSTGYGYTF.